The 14 T cell receptor beta chains listed next were all sequenced from one sample in a study of T cells after yellow fever vaccination. A single record per CDR3 protein comes from TCRdb applying MiXCR to the 5' RACE reads. The sample has some 500,000 distinct CDR3 sequences; roughly 12% are singletons. The sample was PBMCs, taken on the day of the yellow fever booster vaccination. These receptors were taken from a man younger than 40 who received the YFV17D yellow fever vaccine.

This clonotype appeared a few times. The J gene is TRBJ2-7, the V gene TRBV23-1; D remains unclear. TRBV23-1 is flagged as an ORF with uncertain function. The V end was cut by 0 bases, the J end by 6 bases, with 9 bases between. This CDR3 region has 13 residues. CDR3 protein: CASSQSPTAEQYF. The CDR3 nucleotides read TGCGCCAGCAGTCAATCCCCGACTGCCGAGCAGTACTTC.

This clonotype was found a few times. The chain combines TRBV6-2 or TRBV6-3 with TRBJ1-1; D is unresolved. The CDR3 runs 14 residues. Germline CDR1 MNHEY, CDR2 SVGEGT. Between the trimmed V and J ends, which lost 4 bases and 1 base, there was a span of 10 bases. The CDR3 spells CASSFPGTNTEAFF. Written as DNA, the CDR3 is TGTGCCAGCAGTTTTCCAGGAACGAACACTGAAGCTTTCTTT.

The chain recombines TRBV7-8 with TRBJ2-3, with TRBD2 identical over 8 bases. There are 16 residues in the CDR3. Germline values: CDR1 SGHVS, CDR2 FQNEAQ. Trimming took 1 base from V and 6 from J; bases not matched to a gene: 9. The CDR3 region is CASSLVPREGKDTQYF. CDR3 DNA sequence: TGTGCCAGCAGCTTAGTTCCCCGGGAGGGAAAGGATACGCAGTATTTT.

The V gene is TRBV20-1, the J gene TRBJ2-2, with D possibly being TRBD1 or TRBD2 (7 bases each). This CDR3 contains 14 residues. V dropped 3 bases and J dropped 6 bases, with 14 bases sitting between them. The germline CDR1 and CDR2 sequences are DFQATT and SNEGSKA (reference sequence). CDR3 region: CSARWQGGPGELFF. Written as DNA, the CDR3 is TGCAGTGCTAGGTGGCAGGGGGGGCCCGGGGAGCTGTTTTTT.

This clonotype was counted a few times. The chain uses TRBV5-6 and TRBJ2-1; the match to TRBD2 covers 8 bases. There are 14 residues in the CDR3. The V gene's germline CDR1 is SGHDT and CDR2 YYEEEE. V lost 5 bases and J lost 9; bases outside the gene matches: 10. The CDR3 DNA reads TGTGCCAGCAGTAAAATGGGACTAGAAGTTGAGCAGTTCTTC. Protein product: CASSKMGLEVEQFF.

V gene TRBV29-1 combines with J gene TRBJ2-2, with D uncertain. With 5 bases removed from V and 2 bases from J, the gap between germline ends came to 9 bases. The germline gives CDR1 SQVTM, CDR2 ANQGSEA. CDR3 length: 13 residues. CDR3 protein: CSVHNLNTGELFF. In DNA form, the CDR3 reads TGCAGCGTTCATAACCTAAACACCGGGGAGCTGTTTTTT.

This clonotype was seen a handful of times. V and J are TRBV4-3 and TRBJ1-2; the D is unclear. The germline V gene encodes CDR1 LGHNA and CDR2 YSLEER. This CDR3 region has 14 residues. V shed 1 base and J shed 7 bases, with 13 bases lying between them. CDR3 in amino acids: CASSQVPNLSGYTF. The DNA for the CDR3 is TGCGCCAGCAGCCAAGTCCCCAACTTGAGTGGCTACACCTTC.

This clonotype was picked up a small number of times. The chain joins TRBV2 to TRBJ2-7, with no clear D. The V and J ends lost 4 bases and 0 bases respectively, with 4 bases between them. Germline CDR1 reads SNHLY; CDR2 reads FYNNEI. The CDR3 totals 12 residues. The CDR3 coding sequence is TGTGCCAGCAGTGCTGTCTCCTACGAGCAGTACTTC. This sequence encodes CASSAVSYEQYF.

A few counts support this clonotype. This chain joins TRBV11-2 and TRBJ2-7, with D possibly TRBD2 on 6 matching bases. CDR3 length: 14 amino acids. Germline assignment: CDR1 SGHAT and CDR2 FQNNGV. The germline V and J ends were trimmed by 8 bases and 1 base, with 15 bases remaining between them. The CDR3 DNA reads TGTGCCAGCCGTCGCCTAGGGAGGTCCTACGAGCAGTACTTC. Its protein is CASRRLGRSYEQYF. The whole variable domain, filled in from reference TRBV11-2 and TRBJ2-7, reads EAGVAQSPRYKIIEKRQSVAFWCNPISGHATLYWYQQILGQGPKLLIQFQNNGVVDDSQLPKDRFSAERLKGVDSTLKIQPAKLEDSAVYLCASRRLGRSYEQYFGPGTRLTVT.

This clonotype was detected a few times. V usage is TRBV1 and J usage is TRBJ2-7. TRBV1 counts as a pseudogene. The CDR3 has 9 amino acids. CDR3 in DNA: TGCACTCCCCGAAACGAGCAGTACTTC. Its translation: CTPRNEQYF.

The rearrangement links TRBV6-2 or TRBV6-3 to TRBJ1-3, with D unresolved. CDR1 and CDR2 (germline): MNHEY, SVGEGT. The CDR3 contains 16 residues. V lost 5 bases and J lost 0, with 14 bases in between. CDR3 amino acids: CASSEDRVTSGNTIYF. The CDR3 DNA reads as TGTGCCAGCAGTGAGGACCGGGTCACCTCTGGAAACACCATATATTTT.

There are a few counts of this clonotype. V gene TRBV7-2 combines with J gene TRBJ2-2, with D perhaps given as TRBD1 or TRBD2 (7 bases each). Germline CDR1 is SGHTA and CDR2 is FQGNSA. The CDR3 spans 14 residues. Trimming removed 5 bases at V and 5 bases at J, with 12 bases between. This CDR3 reads CASSPGGDTGELFF. The CDR3 bases are TGTGCCAGCAGCCCAGGGGGGGATACCGGGGAGCTGTTTTTT.

This clonotype was detected ten times or more. This sequence joins TRBV11-3 and TRBJ2-4, with 8 positions matching TRBD2. The CDR3 totals 13 residues. Germline trimming cut 5 bases from V and 6 bases from J; bases unmatched to any gene: 3. From germline, CDR1 is SGHNT and CDR2 YENEEA. As DNA, the CDR3 is TGTGCCAGCAGCCCCGGGGGGGGAAACATTCAGTACTTC. Its protein is CASSPGGGNIQYF.

The V and J genes are TRBV12-3 or TRBV12-4 and TRBJ2-1; the match to TRBD2 covers 12 bases. The junction had 2 bases not matched to a gene; V was cut back by 3 bases and J by 8 bases. The CDR3 covers 14 residues. The CDR3 DNA reads as TGTGCCAGCAGTTTGTCTAGCGGGGGGGATGAGCAGTTCTTC. Amino acid sequence: CASSLSSGGDEQFF.